What follows are 8 T cell receptor beta chains derived from one specimen sequenced in a study of CD8+ T cells in alopecia areata. Once RNA had been extracted, it was reverse transcribed into cDNA to act as the sequencing template. Assay used: immunoSEQ multiplex PCR; TCRdb lists only in-frame clones, some missing. Among roughly 220,000 clones listed, over 60% were seen once. Treatment given: oral pan-JAK inhibitor, 5-10 mg twice daily. Here the sequenced sample was CD4+ T cells sorted from blood, taken around week 44, from a patient treated with tofacitinib. These receptors all stem from a human donor with alopecia areata.

The CDR3 reads CASSLRGGQPQHF. In nucleotides, the CDR3 is TGTGCCAGCAGCTTACGGGGAGGCCAGCCCCAGCATTTT. The chain employs TRBV7-9 and TRBJ1-5; D remains unclear. V gave up 2 bases and J gave up 7 bases, with 9 bases separating them. Per germline, CDR1 SEHNR and CDR2 FQNEAQ (reference sequence). CDR3 length equals 13 residues.

The chain couples TRBV18 to TRBJ2-4; either TRBD1 or TRBD2 may fit D (5 bases each). The ends were cut back, 7 bases at V and 4 bases at J, with 17 bases in the middle. CDR3 length: 15 residues. The germline gives CDR1 KGHSH, CDR2 LQKENI. The CDR3 loop is CASFHERDGKNIQYF. CDR3 sequence (DNA): TGTGCCAGCTTCCACGAACGGGACGGGAAAAACATTCAGTACTTC.

This clone was recorded only once. The gene calls are TRBV7-2 and TRBJ2-2; weak D call: TRBD2 (5 bases). The CDR3 has 14 residues. Germline-derived CDR1 and CDR2 are SGHTA and FQGNSA. Trimming removed 7 bases from V and 0 bases from J, with 9 bases in between. CDR3 bases: TGTGCCAGCATAAGGACTCCGAACACCGGGGAGCTGTTTTTT. Translating gives CASIRTPNTGELFF.

The chain combines TRBV30 with TRBJ2-1; D not certain. The ends were cut back, 1 base at V and 16 bases at J, with 14 bases in the middle. This CDR3 spans 11 amino acids. The germline V gene encodes CDR1 GTSNPN and CDR2 SVGIG (reference sequence). The CDR3 nucleotides are TGTGCCTGGAGTGGTGGCAGACGCAAATTCTTC. Protein product: CAWSGGRRKFF.

V gene TRBV19 combines with J gene TRBJ1-6, with D maybe TRBD1 (6 bases). CDR1 and CDR2 (germline): LNHDA, SQIVND (reference sequence). Trimming shortened V by 9 bases and J by 3 bases, and 15 bases separated the two germline ends. The CDR3 is made up of 15 amino acids. The CDR3 coding sequence is TGTGCCAGCACTCGGGGGGCCGGCTATAATTCACCCCTCCACTTT. Translation: CASTRGAGYNSPLHF.

The chain is built from TRBV15 and TRBJ2-5, with D unresolved. This CDR3 is built from 13 residues. Trimming left V 3 bases short and J 1 base short, with 6 bases between. Germline lookup yields CDR1 LNHNV and CDR2 YYDKDF (reference sequence). The CDR3 loop reads CATSSTPQETQYF. The CDR3 DNA sequence: TGTGCCACCAGCAGCACGCCCCAAGAGACCCAGTACTTC.

This clone was seen once. The chain couples TRBV2 to TRBJ2-5; D is perhaps TRBD2 (6 bases). Germline V CDR1 and CDR2: SNHLY, FYNNEI. The CDR3 extends over 12 amino acids. Deletions cut 7 bases from V and 4 bases from J, with 10 bases between. CDR3 nucleotide sequence: TGTGCCAGCAAGAGGCGGGGAGAGACCCAGTACTTC. Translation: CASKRRGETQYF.

V is TRBV19 and J is TRBJ1-2; TRBD1 matches at 7 bases. Germline CDR1 LNHDA, CDR2 SQIVND (reference sequence). Germline trimming cut 5 bases from V and 7 bases from J; bases unmatched to any gene: 7. CDR3 length: 13 amino acids. The CDR3 here is CASSARGTAGYTF. In DNA form, the CDR3 reads TGTGCCAGTAGTGCCAGGGGGACGGCTGGCTACACCTTC.